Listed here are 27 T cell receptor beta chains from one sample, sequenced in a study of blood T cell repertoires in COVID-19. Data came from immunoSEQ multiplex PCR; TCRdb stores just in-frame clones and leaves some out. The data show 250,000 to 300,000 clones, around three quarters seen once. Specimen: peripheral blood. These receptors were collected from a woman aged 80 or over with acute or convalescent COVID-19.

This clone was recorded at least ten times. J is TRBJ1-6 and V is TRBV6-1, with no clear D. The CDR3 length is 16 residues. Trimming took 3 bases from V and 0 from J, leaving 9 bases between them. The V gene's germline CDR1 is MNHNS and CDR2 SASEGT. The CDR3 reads CASSDGSGSYNSPLHF. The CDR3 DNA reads TGTGCCAGCAGTGACGGGTCGGGCTCCTATAATTCACCCCTCCACTTT.

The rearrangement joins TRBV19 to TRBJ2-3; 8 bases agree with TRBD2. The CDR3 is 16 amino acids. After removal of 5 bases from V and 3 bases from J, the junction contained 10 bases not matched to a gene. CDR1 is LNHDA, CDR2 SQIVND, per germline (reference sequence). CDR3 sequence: CASSSPGLGVTDTQYF. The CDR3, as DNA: TGTGCCAGTAGTTCCCCGGGACTAGGAGTGACAGATACGCAGTATTTT.

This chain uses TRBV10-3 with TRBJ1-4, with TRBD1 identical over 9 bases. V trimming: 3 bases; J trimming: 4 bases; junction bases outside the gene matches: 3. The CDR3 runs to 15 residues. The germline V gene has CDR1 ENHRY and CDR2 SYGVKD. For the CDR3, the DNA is TGTGCCATCAGTGACGGACAGGGGAATAATGAAAAACTGTTTTTT. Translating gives CAISDGQGNNEKLFF.

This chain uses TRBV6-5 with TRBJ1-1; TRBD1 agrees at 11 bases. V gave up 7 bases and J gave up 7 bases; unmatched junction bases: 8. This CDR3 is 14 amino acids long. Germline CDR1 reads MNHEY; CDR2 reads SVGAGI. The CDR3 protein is CASNLDRGQGEAFF. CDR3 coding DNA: TGTGCCAGCAACTTGGACAGGGGGCAGGGTGAAGCTTTCTTT.

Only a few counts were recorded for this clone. The DNA of the CDR3 is TGTGCCAGCTCACCAACAGGTTCTACTTCCTACGAGCAGTACTTC. Translation: CASSPTGSTSYEQYF. The chain joins TRBV18 to TRBJ2-7, with a possible D match to TRBD1 (5 bases). Germline assignment: CDR1 KGHSH and CDR2 LQKENI. The CDR3 is 15 residues long. The V and J ends lost 2 bases and 1 base respectively, with 12 bases between them.

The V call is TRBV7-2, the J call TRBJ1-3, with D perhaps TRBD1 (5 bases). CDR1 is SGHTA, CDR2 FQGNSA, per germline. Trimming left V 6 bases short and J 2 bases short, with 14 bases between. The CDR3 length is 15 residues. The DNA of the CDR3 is TGTGCCAGCAGGGGGGGAGGGGAACCTGGAAACACCATATATTTT. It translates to CASRGGGEPGNTIYF.

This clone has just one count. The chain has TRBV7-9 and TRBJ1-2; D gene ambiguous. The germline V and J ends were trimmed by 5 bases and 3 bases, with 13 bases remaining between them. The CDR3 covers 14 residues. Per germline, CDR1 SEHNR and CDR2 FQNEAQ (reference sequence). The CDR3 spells CASSPPGTDYGYTF. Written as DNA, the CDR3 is TGTGCCAGCAGCCCCCCGGGTACCGACTATGGCTACACCTTC.

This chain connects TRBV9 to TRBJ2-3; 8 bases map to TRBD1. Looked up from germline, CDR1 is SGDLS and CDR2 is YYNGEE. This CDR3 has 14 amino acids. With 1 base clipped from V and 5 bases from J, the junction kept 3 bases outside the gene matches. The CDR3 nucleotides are TGTGCCAGCAGCGTACAGGGGGCACAAGATACGCAGTATTTT. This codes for CASSVQGAQDTQYF.

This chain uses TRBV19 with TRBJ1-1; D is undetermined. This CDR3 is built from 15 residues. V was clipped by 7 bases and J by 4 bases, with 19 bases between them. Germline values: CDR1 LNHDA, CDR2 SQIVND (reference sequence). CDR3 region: CASTGNLGRGTEAFF. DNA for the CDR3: TGTGCCAGTACGGGTAATCTGGGGAGAGGCACTGAAGCTTTCTTT.

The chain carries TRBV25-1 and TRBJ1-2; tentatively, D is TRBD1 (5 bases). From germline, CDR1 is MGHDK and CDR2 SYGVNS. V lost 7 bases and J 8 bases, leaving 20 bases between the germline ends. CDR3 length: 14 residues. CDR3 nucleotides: TGTGCCAGCATCTCCCACGGAGGGGTGGAGGGCTACACCTTC. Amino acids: CASISHGGVEGYTF.

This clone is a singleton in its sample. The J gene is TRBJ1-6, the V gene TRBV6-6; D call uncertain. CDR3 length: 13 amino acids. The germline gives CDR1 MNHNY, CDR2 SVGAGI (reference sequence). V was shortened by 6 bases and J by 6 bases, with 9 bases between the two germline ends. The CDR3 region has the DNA TGTGCCAGCAGGGTCGGGGTTAATTCACCCCTCCACTTT. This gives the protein CASRVGVNSPLHF.

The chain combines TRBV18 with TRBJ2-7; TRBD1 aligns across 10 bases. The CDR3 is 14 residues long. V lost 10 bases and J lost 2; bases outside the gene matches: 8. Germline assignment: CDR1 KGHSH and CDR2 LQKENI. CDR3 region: CATTDRGGPYEQYF. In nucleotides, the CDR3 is TGTGCCACCACGGACAGGGGGGGACCCTACGAGCAGTACTTC.

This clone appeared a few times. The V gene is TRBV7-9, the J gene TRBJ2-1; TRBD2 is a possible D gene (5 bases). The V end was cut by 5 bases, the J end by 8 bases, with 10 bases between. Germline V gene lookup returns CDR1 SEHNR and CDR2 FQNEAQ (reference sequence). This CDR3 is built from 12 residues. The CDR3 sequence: CASSMDGDEQFF. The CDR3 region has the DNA TGTGCCAGCAGCATGGACGGGGATGAGCAGTTCTTC.

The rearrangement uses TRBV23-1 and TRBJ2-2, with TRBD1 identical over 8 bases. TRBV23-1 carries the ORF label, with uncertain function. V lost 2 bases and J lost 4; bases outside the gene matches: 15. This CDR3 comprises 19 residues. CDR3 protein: CASSQPRDRSLLSTGELFF. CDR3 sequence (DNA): TGCGCCAGCAGTCAACCTCGGGACAGGTCCCTTCTTAGCACCGGGGAGCTGTTTTTT.

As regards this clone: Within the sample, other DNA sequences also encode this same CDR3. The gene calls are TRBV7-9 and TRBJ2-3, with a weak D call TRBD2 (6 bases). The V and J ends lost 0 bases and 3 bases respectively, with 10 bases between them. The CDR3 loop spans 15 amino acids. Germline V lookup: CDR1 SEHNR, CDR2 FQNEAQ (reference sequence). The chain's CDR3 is CASSLARGGTDTQYF. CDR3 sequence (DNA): TGTGCCAGCAGCTTAGCGCGGGGCGGTACAGATACGCAGTATTTT.

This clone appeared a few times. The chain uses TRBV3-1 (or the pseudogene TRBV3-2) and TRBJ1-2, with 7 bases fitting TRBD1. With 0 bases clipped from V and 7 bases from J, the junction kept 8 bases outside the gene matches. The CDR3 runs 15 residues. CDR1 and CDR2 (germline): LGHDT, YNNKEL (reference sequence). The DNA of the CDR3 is TGTGCCAGCAGCCAAGATGGCGGGACAGTACGTGGCTACACCTTC. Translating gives CASSQDGGTVRGYTF.

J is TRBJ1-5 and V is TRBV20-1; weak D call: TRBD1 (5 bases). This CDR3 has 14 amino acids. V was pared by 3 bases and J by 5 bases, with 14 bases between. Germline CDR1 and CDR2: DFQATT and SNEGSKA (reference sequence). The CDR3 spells CSASKVGVDQPQHF. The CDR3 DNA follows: TGCAGTGCTAGTAAAGTAGGGGTAGATCAGCCCCAGCATTTT.

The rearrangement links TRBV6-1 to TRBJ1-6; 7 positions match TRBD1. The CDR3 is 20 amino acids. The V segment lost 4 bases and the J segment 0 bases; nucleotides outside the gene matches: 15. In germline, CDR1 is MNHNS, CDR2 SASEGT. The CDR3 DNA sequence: TGTGCCAGCAGTGGCCCTTACAGGGGAGGAACGAGCTCCTATAATTCACCCCTCCACTTT. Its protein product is CASSGPYRGGTSSYNSPLHF.

The DNA of the CDR3 is TGCGCCAGCAGCTCACCAGGGGGGCGGCTTGAAGCTTTCTTT. This translates into CASSSPGGRLEAFF. The chain employs TRBV5-1 and TRBJ1-1, with 7 bases identical to TRBD1. Per germline, CDR1 SGHRS and CDR2 YFSETQ. V trimming: 3 bases; J trimming: 7 bases; junction bases outside the gene matches: 9. CDR3 size: 14 residues.

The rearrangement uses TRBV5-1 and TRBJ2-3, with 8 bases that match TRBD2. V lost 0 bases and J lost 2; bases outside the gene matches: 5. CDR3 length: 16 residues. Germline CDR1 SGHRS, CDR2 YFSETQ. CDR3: CASSLGSSGYTDTQYF. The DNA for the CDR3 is TGCGCCAGCAGCTTGGGGTCTAGCGGGTACACAGATACGCAGTATTTT.

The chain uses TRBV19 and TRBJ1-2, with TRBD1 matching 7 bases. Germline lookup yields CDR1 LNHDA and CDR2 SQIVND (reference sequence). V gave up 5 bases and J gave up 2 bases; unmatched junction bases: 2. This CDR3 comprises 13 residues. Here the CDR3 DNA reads TGTGCCAGTAGTGGACAGGACAACTATGGCTACACCTTC. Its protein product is CASSGQDNYGYTF.

The CDR3 reads CSASRPSGNVETQYF. The CDR3 region has the DNA TGCAGTGCTAGTAGGCCTAGCGGGAACGTGGAGACCCAGTACTTC. V is TRBV20-1 and J is TRBJ2-5, with 9 positions matching TRBD2. Germline assignment: CDR1 DFQATT and CDR2 SNEGSKA (reference sequence). Losses at the gene ends were 3 bases for V and 5 bases for J; bases not matched to a gene: 10. There are 15 residues in the CDR3.

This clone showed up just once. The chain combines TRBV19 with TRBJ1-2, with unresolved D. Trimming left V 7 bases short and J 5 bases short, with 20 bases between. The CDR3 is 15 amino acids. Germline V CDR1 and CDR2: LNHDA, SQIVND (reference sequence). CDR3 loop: CASTEEASDGYGYTF. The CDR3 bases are TGTGCCAGTACGGAGGAGGCATCTGATGGATATGGCTACACCTTC.

The CDR3 DNA reads as TGTGCCAGCAGCCAAGGGACAGGGGGACGCTCACCCCTCCACTTT. It is translated as CASSQGTGGRSPLHF. The chain employs TRBV3-1 (or the pseudogene TRBV3-2) and TRBJ1-6; TRBD1 aligns across 10 bases. CDR1 and CDR2 from the germline V gene are LGHDT and YNNKEL (reference sequence). Germline trimming cut 1 base from V and 10 bases from J; bases unmatched to any gene: 4. CDR3 size: 15 residues.

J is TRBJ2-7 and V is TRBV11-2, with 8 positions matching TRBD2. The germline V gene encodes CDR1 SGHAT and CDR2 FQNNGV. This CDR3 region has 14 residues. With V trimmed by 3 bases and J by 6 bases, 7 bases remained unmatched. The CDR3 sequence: CASSLWREVGEQYF. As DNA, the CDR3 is TGTGCCAGCAGCTTGTGGCGGGAGGTTGGCGAGCAGTACTTC.

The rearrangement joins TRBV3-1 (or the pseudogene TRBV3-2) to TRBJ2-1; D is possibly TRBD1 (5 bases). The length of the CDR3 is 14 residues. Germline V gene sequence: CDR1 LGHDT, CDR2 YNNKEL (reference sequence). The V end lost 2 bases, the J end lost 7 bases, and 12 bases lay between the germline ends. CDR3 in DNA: TGTGCCAGCAGCCAACACAGGCAAACTAATGAGCAGTTCTTC. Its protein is CASSQHRQTNEQFF.

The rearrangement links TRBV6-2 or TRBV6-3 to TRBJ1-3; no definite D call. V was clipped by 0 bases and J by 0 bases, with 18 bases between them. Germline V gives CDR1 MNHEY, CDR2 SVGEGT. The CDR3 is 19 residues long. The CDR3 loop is CASSYSTSQTRFSGNTIYF. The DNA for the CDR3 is TGTGCCAGCAGTTACTCGACCTCCCAGACTCGATTCTCTGGAAACACCATATATTTT.